This T cell receptor beta chain was sequenced for a study of T-cell reconstitution after alpha-beta-depleted transplantation in children. This clonotype was found many times. Unique molecular identifiers were incorporated when the TCRbeta library was constructed. TCRdb itself ran the PCR reads through MiXCR, one entry per CDR3 protein. The sample lists around 370,000 distinct CDR3 sequences, approximately 10% occurring once. The CDR3 sequence is 18 residues long. Trimming left V 6 bases short and J 4 bases short, with 27 bases between. Germline values: CDR1 SGHRS, CDR2 YFSETQ. The sample was PBMCs from the stem cell graft donor, taken from the stem cell graft. The chain combines TRBV5-1 with TRBJ2-3; D tentatively fits TRBD1 or TRBD2 (6 bases each). The clonotype comes from a human donor who donated a stem cell graft to a child with acute lymphoblastic leukemia. Written as DNA, the CDR3 is TGCGCCAGCAATGAACCGGGGGCATCCTCCTTTGGCCCAGATACGCAGTATTTT. Protein: CASNEPGASSFGPDTQYF.